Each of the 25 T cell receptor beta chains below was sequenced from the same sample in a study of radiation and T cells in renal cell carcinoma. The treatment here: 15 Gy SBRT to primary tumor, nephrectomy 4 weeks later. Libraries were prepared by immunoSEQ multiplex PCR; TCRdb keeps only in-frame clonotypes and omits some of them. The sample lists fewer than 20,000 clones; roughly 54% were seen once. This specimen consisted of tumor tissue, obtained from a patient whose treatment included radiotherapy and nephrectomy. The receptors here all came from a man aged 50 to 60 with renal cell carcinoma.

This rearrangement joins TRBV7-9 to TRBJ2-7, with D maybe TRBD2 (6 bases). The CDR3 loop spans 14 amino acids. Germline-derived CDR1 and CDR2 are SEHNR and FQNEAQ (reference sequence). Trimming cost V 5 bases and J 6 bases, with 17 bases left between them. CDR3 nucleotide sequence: TGTGCCAGCAGCGTCGGGGGTTTTGGATCCGAGCAGTACTTC. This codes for CASSVGGFGSEQYF. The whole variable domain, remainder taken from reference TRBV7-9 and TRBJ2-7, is DTGVSQNPRHKITKRGQNVTFRCDPISEHNRLYWYRQTLGQGPEFLTYFQNEAQLEKSRLLSDRFSAERPKGSFSTLEIQRTEQGDSAMYLCASSVGGFGSEQYFGPGTRLTVT.

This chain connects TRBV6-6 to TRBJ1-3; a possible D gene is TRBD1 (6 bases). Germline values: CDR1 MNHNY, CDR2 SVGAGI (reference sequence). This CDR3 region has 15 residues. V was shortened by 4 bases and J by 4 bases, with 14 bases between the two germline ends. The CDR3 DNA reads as TGTGCCAGCAGTTTAAACAGGGTTCGCGGAAACACCATATATTTT. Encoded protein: CASSLNRVRGNTIYF.

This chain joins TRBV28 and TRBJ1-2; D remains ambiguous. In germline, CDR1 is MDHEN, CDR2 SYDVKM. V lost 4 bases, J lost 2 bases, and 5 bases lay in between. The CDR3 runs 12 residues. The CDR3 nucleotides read TGTGCCAGCAGTTCGCAGAACTATGGCTACACCTTC. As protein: CASSSQNYGYTF.

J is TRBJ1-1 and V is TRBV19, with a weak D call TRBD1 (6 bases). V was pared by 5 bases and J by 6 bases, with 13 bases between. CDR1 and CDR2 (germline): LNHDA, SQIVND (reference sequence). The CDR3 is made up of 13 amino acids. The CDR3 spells CASSSHREAEAFF. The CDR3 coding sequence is TGTGCCAGTAGTTCTCACAGGGAAGCTGAAGCTTTCTTT.

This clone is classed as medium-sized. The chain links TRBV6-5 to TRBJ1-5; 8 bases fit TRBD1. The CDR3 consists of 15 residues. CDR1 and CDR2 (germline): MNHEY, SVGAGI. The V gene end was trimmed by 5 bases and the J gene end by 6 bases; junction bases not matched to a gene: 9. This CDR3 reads CASSATGGGGQPQHF. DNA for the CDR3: TGTGCCAGCAGTGCTACAGGGGGAGGCGGTCAGCCCCAGCATTTT.

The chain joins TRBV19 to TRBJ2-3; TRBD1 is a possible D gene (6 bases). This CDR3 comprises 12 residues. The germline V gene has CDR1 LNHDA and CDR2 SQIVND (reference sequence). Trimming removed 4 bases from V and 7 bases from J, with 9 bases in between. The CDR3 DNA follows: TGTGCCAGTAGTACAAGGGGGAATACGCAGTATTTT. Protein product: CASSTRGNTQYF. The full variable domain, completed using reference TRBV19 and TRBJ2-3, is DGGITQSPKYLFRKEGQNVTLSCEQNLNHDAMYWYRQDPGQGLRLIYYSQIVNDFQKGDIAEGYSVSREKKESFPLTVTSAQKNPTAFYLCASSTRGNTQYFGPGTRLTVL.

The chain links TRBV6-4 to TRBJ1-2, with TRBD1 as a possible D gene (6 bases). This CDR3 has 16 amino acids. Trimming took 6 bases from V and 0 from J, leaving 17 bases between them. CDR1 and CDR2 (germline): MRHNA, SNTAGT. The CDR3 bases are TGTGCCAGCAGGGTTCTAGGGGGTTTAACTAACTATGGCTACACCTTC. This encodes CASRVLGGLTNYGYTF.

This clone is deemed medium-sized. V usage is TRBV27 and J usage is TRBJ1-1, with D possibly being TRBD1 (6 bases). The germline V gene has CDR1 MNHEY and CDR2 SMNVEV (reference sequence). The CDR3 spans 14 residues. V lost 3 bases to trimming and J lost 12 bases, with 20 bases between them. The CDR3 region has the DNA TGTGCCAGCAGTTTGGGGACACCGGCGGATTGGACTTTCTTT. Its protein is CASSLGTPADWTFF.

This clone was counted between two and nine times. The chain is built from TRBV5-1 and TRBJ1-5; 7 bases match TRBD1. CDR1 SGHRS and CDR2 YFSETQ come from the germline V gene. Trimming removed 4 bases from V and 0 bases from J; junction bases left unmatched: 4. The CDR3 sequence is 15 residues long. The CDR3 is CASSPGQSSNQPQHF. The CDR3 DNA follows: TGCGCCAGCAGCCCGGGACAGTCTAGCAATCAGCCCCAGCATTTT.

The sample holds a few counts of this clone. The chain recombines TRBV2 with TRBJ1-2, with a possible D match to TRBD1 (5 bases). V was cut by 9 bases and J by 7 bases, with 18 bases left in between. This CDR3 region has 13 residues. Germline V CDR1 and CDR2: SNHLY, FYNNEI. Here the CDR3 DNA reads TGTGCCAGAGCACGGACATCCGTCACTGGCTACACCTTC. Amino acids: CARARTSVTGYTF.

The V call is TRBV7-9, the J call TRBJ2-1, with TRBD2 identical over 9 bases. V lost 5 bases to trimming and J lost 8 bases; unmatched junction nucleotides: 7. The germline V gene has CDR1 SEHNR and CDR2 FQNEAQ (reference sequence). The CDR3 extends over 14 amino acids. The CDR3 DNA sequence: TGTGCCAGCAGCAAGGCTAGCGGGATCTATGAGCAGTTCTTC. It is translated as CASSKASGIYEQFF.

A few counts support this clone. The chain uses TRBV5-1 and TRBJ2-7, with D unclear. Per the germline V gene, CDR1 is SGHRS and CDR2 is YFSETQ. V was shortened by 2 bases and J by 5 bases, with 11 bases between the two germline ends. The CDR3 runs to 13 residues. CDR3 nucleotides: TGCGCCAGCAGCTTCGGGCAGTCCGACGAGCAGTACTTC. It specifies CASSFGQSDEQYF.

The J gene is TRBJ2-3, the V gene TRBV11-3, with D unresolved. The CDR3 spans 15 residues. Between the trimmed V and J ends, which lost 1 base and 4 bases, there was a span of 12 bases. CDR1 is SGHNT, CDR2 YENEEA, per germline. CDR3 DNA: TGTGCCAGCAGCTTAGGGTTTTCAGGACCAGATACGCAGTATTTT. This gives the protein CASSLGFSGPDTQYF.

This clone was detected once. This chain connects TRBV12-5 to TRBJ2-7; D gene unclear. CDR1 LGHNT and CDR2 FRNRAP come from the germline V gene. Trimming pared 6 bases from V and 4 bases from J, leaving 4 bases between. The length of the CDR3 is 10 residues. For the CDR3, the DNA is TGTGCTAGTGGGGATTACGAGCAGTACTTC. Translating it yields CASGDYEQYF.

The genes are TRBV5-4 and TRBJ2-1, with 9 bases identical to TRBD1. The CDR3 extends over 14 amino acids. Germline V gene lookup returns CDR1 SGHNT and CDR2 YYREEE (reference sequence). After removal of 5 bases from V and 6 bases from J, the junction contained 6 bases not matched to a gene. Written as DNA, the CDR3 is TGTGCCAGCAGTTCCCGGGACAGGGTCAATGAGCAGTTCTTC. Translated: CASSSRDRVNEQFF.

CDR3: CASSESIQENYGYTF. The CDR3 DNA reads as TGTGCCAGCAGCGAATCTATACAGGAGAACTATGGCTACACCTTC. The chain joins TRBV9 to TRBJ1-2; D is possibly TRBD1 (5 bases). The CDR3 sequence is 15 residues long. V lost 3 bases, J lost 2 bases, and 14 bases lay in between. Germline loops: CDR1 SGDLS, CDR2 YYNGEE.

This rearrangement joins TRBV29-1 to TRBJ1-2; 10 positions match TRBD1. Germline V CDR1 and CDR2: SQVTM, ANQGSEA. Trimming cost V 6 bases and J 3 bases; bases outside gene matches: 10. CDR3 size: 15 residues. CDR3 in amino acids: CSVPRIGQGDYGYTF. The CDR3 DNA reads TGCAGCGTGCCCCGAATTGGACAGGGGGACTATGGCTACACCTTC.

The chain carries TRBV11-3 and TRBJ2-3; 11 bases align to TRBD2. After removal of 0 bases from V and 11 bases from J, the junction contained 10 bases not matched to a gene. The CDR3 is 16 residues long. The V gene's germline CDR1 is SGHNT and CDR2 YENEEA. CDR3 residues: CASSLDLAGGPGKQYF. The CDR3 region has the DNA TGTGCCAGCAGCTTAGATCTAGCGGGAGGCCCTGGGAAGCAGTATTTT.

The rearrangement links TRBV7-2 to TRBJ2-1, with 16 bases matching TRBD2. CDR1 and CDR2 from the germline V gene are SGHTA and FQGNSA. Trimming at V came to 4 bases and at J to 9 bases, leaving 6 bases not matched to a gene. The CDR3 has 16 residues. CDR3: CASSSGLAGGLSEQFF. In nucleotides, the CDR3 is TGTGCCAGCAGCTCGGGACTAGCGGGGGGGCTGAGTGAGCAGTTCTTC.

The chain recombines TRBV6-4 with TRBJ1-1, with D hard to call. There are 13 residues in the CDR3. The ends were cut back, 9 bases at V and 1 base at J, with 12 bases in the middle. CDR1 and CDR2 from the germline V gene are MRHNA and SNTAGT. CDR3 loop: CARRNRENTEAFF. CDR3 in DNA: TGTGCCAGGCGGAACAGAGAGAACACTGAAGCTTTCTTT.

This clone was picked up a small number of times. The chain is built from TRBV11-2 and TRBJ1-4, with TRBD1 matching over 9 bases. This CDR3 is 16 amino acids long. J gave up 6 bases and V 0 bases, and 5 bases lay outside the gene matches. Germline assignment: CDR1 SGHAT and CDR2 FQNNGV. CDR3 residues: CASSLDGTGYYEKLFF. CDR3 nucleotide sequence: TGTGCCAGCAGCTTAGATGGGACAGGGTATTATGAAAAACTGTTTTTT.

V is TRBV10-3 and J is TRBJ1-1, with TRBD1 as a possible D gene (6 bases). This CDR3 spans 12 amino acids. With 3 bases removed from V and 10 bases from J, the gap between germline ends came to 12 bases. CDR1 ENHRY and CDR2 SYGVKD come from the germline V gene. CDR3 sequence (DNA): TGTGCCATCAGTGAATCAGGGGTTGCAGCTTTCTTT. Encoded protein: CAISESGVAAFF.

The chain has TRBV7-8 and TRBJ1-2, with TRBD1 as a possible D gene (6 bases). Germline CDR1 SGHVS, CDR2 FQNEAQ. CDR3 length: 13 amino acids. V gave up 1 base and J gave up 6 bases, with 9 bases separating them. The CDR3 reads CASSLDRDHGYTF. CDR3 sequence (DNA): TGTGCCAGCAGCTTAGACAGGGATCATGGCTACACCTTC.

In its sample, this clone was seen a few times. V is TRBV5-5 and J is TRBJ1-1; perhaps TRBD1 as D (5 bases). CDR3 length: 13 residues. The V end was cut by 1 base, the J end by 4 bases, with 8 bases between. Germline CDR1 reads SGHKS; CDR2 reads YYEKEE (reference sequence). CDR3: CASSLQGTTEAFF. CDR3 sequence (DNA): TGTGCCAGCAGCTTGCAGGGAACCACTGAAGCTTTCTTT.

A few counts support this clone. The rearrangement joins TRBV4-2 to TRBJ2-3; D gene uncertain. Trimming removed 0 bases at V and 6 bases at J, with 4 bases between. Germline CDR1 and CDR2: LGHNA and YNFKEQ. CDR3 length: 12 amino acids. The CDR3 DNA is TGTGCCAGCAGCCAAGATTGGGATACGCAGTATTTT. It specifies CASSQDWDTQYF.